This TCR beta chain originates from a study of blood T cell repertoires in COVID-19. In the study overall: Both acute and convalescent COVID-19 samples were obtained from the United States, Italy and Spain.

The CDR3 length is 16 residues. The germline gives CDR1 LNHDA, CDR2 SQIVND (reference sequence). J was trimmed by 1 base and V by 3 bases; bases with no gene match: 5. Original handling: The authors estimated nucleated cell counts from reference gene primer amplification. Assay used: immunoSEQ multiplex PCR; TCRdb lists only in-frame clones, some missing. The DNA was the basis for D and trimming; V, J and clone size are from that table. Of some 230,000 clones detected, roughly 81% appear once; the ten largest clones hold around 3%. The clonotype originates from a man aged 45 to 65 who had recovered from COVID-19. The specimen sequenced was peripheral blood. V is TRBV19 and J is TRBJ2-5, with TRBD2 identical over 10 bases. CDR3 protein: CASSITASGGQETQYF. The CDR3 coding sequence is TGTGCCAGTAGTATCACGGCTAGCGGGGGCCAAGAGACCCAGTACTTC. Full variable domain (remainder filled in from reference TRBV19 and TRBJ2-5): DGGITQSPKYLFRKEGQNVTLSCEQNLNHDAMYWYRQDPGQGLRLIYYSQIVNDFQKGDIAEGYSVSREKKESFPLTVTSAQKNPTAFYLCASSITASGGQETQYFGPGTRLLVL.